The entry that follows covers one T cell receptor beta chain sequence. Its matching antigen is unknown. The data were obtained in a study of cytomegalovirus exposure and HLA in healthy donors. Study-level results: Prior analysis indicated that the majority of TCR beta V segments exhibited productivity approximately 87% or approximately 30% of the time. When a later analysis compared HLA-associated TCR beta chains with equally common others, the HLA-associated chains turned out to be more clonally expanded and to have lower generation probabilities. Later analysis showed TCR association rates varying by HLA locus, highest for DRB1 and lowest for HLA-C.

PCR was performed using 60 Vbeta and 13 Jbeta primers. Sequencing used immunoSEQ multiplex PCR; TCRdb keeps in-frame clones, though not all of them. The data contain around 170,000 clones, roughly 85% of them singletons. This CDR3 region has 13 residues. Germline V gives CDR1 MNHEY, CDR2 SVGAGI. V dropped 7 bases and J dropped 3 bases, with 10 bases sitting between them. Sequences were obtained from PBMCs. This sequence was found in a woman in her 40s in good health and CMV-seronegative. The chain uses TRBV6-5 and TRBJ1-3; weak D call: TRBD1 (6 bases). The CDR3 region is CASTPGVGNTIYF. The CDR3 nucleotides read TGTGCCAGCACCCCAGGGGTTGGAAACACCATATATTTT.